This T cell receptor (beta chain) emerged from a study of OX40 agonist ivuxolimab in advanced cancers. The wider study: Among those treated, three patients had partial responses, one with hepatocellular carcinoma and two with cutaneous melanoma.

Autoimmune disease history or systemic immunosuppression led to patient exclusion. Germline lookup yields CDR1 SGHRS and CDR2 YFSETQ. The CDR3 has 16 residues. Trimming cost V 0 bases and J 3 bases; bases outside gene matches: 4. Measured with immunoSEQ multiplex PCR; TCRdb has only the in-frame clones, and not every one. Altogether approximately 89,000 clones are present, under 95% being singletons, with the ten largest covering 0.71%. The sequence came from an adult with an advanced solid tumor such as melanoma, head and neck, liver or kidney cancer. The chain links TRBV5-1 to TRBJ1-3; 9 bases agree with TRBD1. Specimen: CD4+ or CD8+ T cells sorted from blood, collected in a trial of the OX40 agonist ivuxolimab. The chain's CDR3 is CASSLALGQGGNTIYF. DNA for the CDR3: TGCGCCAGCAGCTTGGCCTTGGGACAGGGTGGAAACACCATATATTTT.